The next 20 T cell receptor beta chains were all read from a single sample in a study of blood T cells in healthy people across ages. A J-beta primer mix and a sample-barcoded 5' primer were used in a second PCR of roughly 6 to 11 cycles. TCRdb itself ran the 5' RACE reads through MiXCR, one entry per CDR3 protein. The sample lists about 730,000 distinct CDR3 sequences; roughly 47% were seen once. Sequencing was done on a sample of blood. The source of these receptors is a woman aged 60-75 years in good health.

The chain's CDR3 is CASRLSGVEKLFF. CDR3 bases: TGCGCCAGCAGACTCTCAGGCGTTGAAAAACTGTTTTTT. The chain carries TRBV5-1 and TRBJ1-4; D is unclear. The CDR3 has 13 amino acids. The germline CDR1 and CDR2 sequences are SGHRS and YFSETQ. The ends were cut back, 5 bases at V and 7 bases at J, with 12 bases in the middle.

The chain's CDR3 is CATGQNTGELFF. The CDR3 DNA reads as TGTGCCACCGGACAGAACACCGGGGAGCTGTTTTTT. The genes are TRBV24-1 and TRBJ2-2, with a weak D call TRBD1 (5 bases). The CDR3 sequence is 12 residues long. V was shortened by 9 bases and J by 1 base, with 5 bases between the two germline ends. Germline assignment: CDR1 KGHDR and CDR2 SFDVKD.

The rearrangement uses TRBV7-3 and TRBJ2-7; maybe TRBD1 (5 bases). Looked up from germline, CDR1 is SGHTA and CDR2 is FQGTGA. Deletions cut 5 bases from V and 5 bases from J, with 13 bases between. The CDR3 loop spans 13 amino acids. CDR3 in amino acids: CASSPDSIHEQYF. Here the CDR3 DNA reads TGTGCCAGCAGCCCCGACAGCATCCACGAGCAGTACTTC.

This clonotype has a handful of counts. This chain links TRBV7-8 with TRBJ1-2; D is possibly TRBD1 (6 bases). Deletions cut 6 bases from V and 3 bases from J, with 11 bases between. This CDR3 region has 13 residues. The germline V gene encodes CDR1 SGHVS and CDR2 FQNEAQ. CDR3 bases: TGTGCCAGCAGGGGCGGGGGCCACTATGGCTACACCTTC. It specifies CASRGGGHYGYTF.

In regard to this clonotype: A much larger clone differs from this one at a single base, so this may be a read error. The V call is TRBV9, the J call TRBJ2-1, with TRBD2 identical over 10 bases. Germline V gene data show CDR1 as SGDLS and CDR2 as YYNGEE. This CDR3 spans 15 amino acids. The CDR3 DNA is TGTGCCAGCAGTACAAGCGGGGGGGCCACGAATGGGCAGTTCTTC. Amino acids: CASSTSGGATNGQFF.

This clonotype turned up a few times. This chain connects TRBV20-1 to TRBJ1-5; a weak D match, TRBD1 (6 bases). Germline CDR1 and CDR2: DFQATT and SNEGSKA (reference sequence). This CDR3 comprises 14 residues. Trimming cost V 2 bases and J 3 bases, with 11 bases left between them. CDR3 residues: CSARISGVNQPQHF. Here the CDR3 DNA reads TGCAGTGCTAGAATCTCAGGGGTCAATCAGCCCCAGCATTTT.

This clonotype was observed a few times. V gene TRBV7-3 combines with J gene TRBJ2-1; TRBD1 is a possible D gene (5 bases). Germline values: CDR1 SGHTA, CDR2 FQGTGA. The V gene lost 5 bases and the J gene lost 0 bases, with 14 bases spanning the gap. CDR3 size: 16 residues. The CDR3 DNA reads TGTGCCAGCAGCCCCAAGGGGCTAAACTCCTACAATGAGCAGTTCTTC. Translation: CASSPKGLNSYNEQFF. The full variable domain, rest sourced from reference TRBV7-3 and TRBJ2-1, is GAGVSQTPSNKVTEKGKYVELRCDPISGHTALYWYRQSLGQGPEFLIYFQGTGAADDSGLPNDRFFAVRPEGSVSTLKIQRTERGDSAVYLCASSPKGLNSYNEQFFGPGTRLTVL.

Worth noting for this clonotype: A much larger clone is a single base away; this may be a read error. This chain uses TRBV6-5 with TRBJ2-7, with 7 bases that match TRBD2. The CDR3 spans 14 residues. V was pared by 5 bases and J by 2 bases, with 6 bases of the junction left unmatched. Germline CDR1 MNHEY, CDR2 SVGAGI. The CDR3 DNA sequence: TGTGCCAGCAGTGACAAGCTAGCGGCCTACGAGCAGTACTTC. Amino acids: CASSDKLAAYEQYF.

The chain recombines TRBV3-1 with TRBJ2-3; 7 nucleotides match TRBD1. The trim removed 5 bases at V and 2 bases at J, leaving 7 bases unmatched. Germline CDR1 LGHDT, CDR2 YNNKEL (reference sequence). This CDR3 has 15 amino acids. This CDR3 reads CASSFRQGPTDTQYF. Here the CDR3 DNA reads TGTGCCAGCAGCTTCCGACAGGGTCCCACAGATACGCAGTATTTT.

V and J are TRBV20-1 and TRBJ1-4; maybe TRBD1 (5 bases). V was trimmed by 0 bases and J by 8 bases, leaving 16 bases between them. The germline gives CDR1 DFQATT, CDR2 SNEGSKA (reference sequence). CDR3 length equals 15 residues. CDR3 DNA sequence: TGCAGTGCTAGAGATCGCGTAGGGGATGGAGAAAAACTGTTTTTT. Protein: CSARDRVGDGEKLFF.

The chain links TRBV29-1 to TRBJ2-1; 10 nucleotides agree with TRBD2. Germline CDR1 and CDR2: SQVTM and ANQGSEA. J lost 8 bases, V lost 6 bases, and 10 bases had no gene match. This CDR3 has 14 amino acids. CDR3 region: CSVDPAGGLDEQFF. CDR3 DNA sequence: TGCAGCGTGGACCCAGCGGGAGGGCTAGATGAGCAGTTCTTC.

This clonotype turned up a few times. The chain links TRBV9 to TRBJ2-1, with TRBD2 matching over 8 bases. J gave up 10 bases and V 0 bases, and 9 bases lay outside the gene matches. Germline values: CDR1 SGDLS, CDR2 YYNGEE. CDR3 size: 15 residues. CDR3 loop: CASSVGRAGAREQFF. The CDR3, as DNA: TGTGCCAGCAGCGTAGGACGAGCGGGAGCCCGAGAGCAGTTCTTC.

This clonotype was seen many times. The CDR3 DNA is TGTGCCAGCAGCTTAGCCGGGACTAGCACTTACGAGCAGTACTTC. Encoded protein: CASSLAGTSTYEQYF. The V gene is TRBV7-2, the J gene TRBJ2-7, with TRBD2 identical over 9 bases. The CDR3 sequence is 15 residues long. J was trimmed by 4 bases and V by 0 bases; bases with no gene match: 4. Germline values: CDR1 SGHTA, CDR2 FQGNSA.

The chain carries TRBV6-4 and TRBJ2-3; D is unclear. The CDR3 covers 13 residues. Per germline, CDR1 MRHNA and CDR2 SNTAGT. Deletions cut 3 bases from V and 6 bases from J, with 10 bases between. The CDR3 DNA reads as TGTGCCAGCAGTGAGGCCTATCTGGATACGCAGTATTTT. Its protein product is CASSEAYLDTQYF.

The chain carries TRBV7-2 and TRBJ1-5, with D perhaps matching TRBD1 (6 bases). CDR1 and CDR2 (germline): SGHTA, FQGNSA. This CDR3 has 15 residues. V lost 3 bases, J lost 0 bases, and 9 bases lay in between. CDR3 loop: CASSLGHHSNQPQHF. In DNA form, the CDR3 reads TGTGCCAGCAGCTTGGGACACCATAGCAATCAGCCCCAGCATTTT.

With respect to this clonotype: One end of the junction does not line up with germline, which may come from a read error. CDR3 protein: CACSPGTYTTDTQYF. In DNA, the CDR3 is TGTGCCTGCAGCCCCGGGACTTACACCACAGATACGCAGTATTTT. The chain has TRBV7-3 and TRBJ2-3; TRBD2 is a possible D gene (6 bases). Germline loops: CDR1 SGHTA, CDR2 FQGTGA. The CDR3 has 15 amino acids.

V usage is TRBV24-1 and J usage is TRBJ2-7; TRBD1 matches at 9 bases. V shed 0 bases and J 6 bases; nucleotides not matched to a gene: 8. Per the germline V gene, CDR1 is KGHDR and CDR2 is SFDVKD. This CDR3 is 16 amino acids long. The CDR3 DNA is TGTGCCACCAGTGATTTGTGGACAGGGGTTCCCCTCGAGCAGTACTTC. Translated: CATSDLWTGVPLEQYF.

This chain uses TRBV11-1 with TRBJ2-6; unclear D gene. Trimming took off 4 bases at V and 2 bases at J, with 9 bases between the two ends. The length of the CDR3 is 15 residues. Germline lookup yields CDR1 SGHAT and CDR2 FQDESV (reference sequence). CDR3 loop: CASSYDSPGANVLTF. The DNA for the CDR3 is TGTGCCAGCAGCTACGATTCCCCTGGGGCCAACGTCCTGACTTTC.

Only a few counts were recorded for this clonotype. This chain's CDR3 is CASNDDSSYNEQFF. CDR3 nucleotide sequence: TGTGCCAGCAATGACGACAGCTCCTACAATGAGCAGTTCTTC. The chain links TRBV6-2 or TRBV6-3 to TRBJ2-1; perhaps TRBD1 as D (5 bases). Per the germline V gene, CDR1 is MNHEY and CDR2 is SVGEGT. The CDR3 has 14 amino acids. V was clipped by 7 bases and J by 0 bases, with 10 bases between them.

This chain links TRBV6-1 with TRBJ2-1; perhaps TRBD2 as D (7 bases). The V gene's germline CDR1 is MNHNS and CDR2 SASEGT. The CDR3 consists of 19 residues. V lost 6 bases and J 4 bases, leaving 28 bases between the germline ends. The CDR3 sequence: CASSPKGGGHNHLYNEQFF. CDR3 DNA sequence: TGTGCCAGCAGCCCCAAAGGGGGGGGCCACAACCACCTATACAATGAGCAGTTCTTC.